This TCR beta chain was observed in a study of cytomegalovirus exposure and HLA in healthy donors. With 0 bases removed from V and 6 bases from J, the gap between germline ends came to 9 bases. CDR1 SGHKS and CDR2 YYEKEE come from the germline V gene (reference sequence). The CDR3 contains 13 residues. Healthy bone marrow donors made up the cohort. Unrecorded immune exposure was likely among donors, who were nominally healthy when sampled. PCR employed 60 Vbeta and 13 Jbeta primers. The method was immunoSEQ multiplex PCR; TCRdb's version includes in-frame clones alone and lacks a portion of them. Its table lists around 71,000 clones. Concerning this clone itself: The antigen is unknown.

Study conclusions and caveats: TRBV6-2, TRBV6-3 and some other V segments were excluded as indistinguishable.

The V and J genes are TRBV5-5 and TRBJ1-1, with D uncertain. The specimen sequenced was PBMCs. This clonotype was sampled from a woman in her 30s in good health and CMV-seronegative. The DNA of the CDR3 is TGTGCCAGCAGCTTGGTCCCACTGGCTGAAGCTTTCTTT. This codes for CASSLVPLAEAFF.